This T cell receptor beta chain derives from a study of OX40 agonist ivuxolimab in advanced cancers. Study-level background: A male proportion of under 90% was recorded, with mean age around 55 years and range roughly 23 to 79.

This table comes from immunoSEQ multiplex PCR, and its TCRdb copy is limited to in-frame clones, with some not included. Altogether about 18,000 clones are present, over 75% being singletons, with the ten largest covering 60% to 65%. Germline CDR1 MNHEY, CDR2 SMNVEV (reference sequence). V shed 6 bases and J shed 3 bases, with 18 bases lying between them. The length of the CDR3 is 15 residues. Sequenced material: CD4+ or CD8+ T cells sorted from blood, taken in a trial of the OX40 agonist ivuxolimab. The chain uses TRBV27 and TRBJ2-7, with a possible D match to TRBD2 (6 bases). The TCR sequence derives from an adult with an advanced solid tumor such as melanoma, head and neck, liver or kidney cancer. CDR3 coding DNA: TGTGCCAGCAGCTTACAAAGGACTACTTACTACGAGCAGTACTTC. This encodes CASSLQRTTYYEQYF.